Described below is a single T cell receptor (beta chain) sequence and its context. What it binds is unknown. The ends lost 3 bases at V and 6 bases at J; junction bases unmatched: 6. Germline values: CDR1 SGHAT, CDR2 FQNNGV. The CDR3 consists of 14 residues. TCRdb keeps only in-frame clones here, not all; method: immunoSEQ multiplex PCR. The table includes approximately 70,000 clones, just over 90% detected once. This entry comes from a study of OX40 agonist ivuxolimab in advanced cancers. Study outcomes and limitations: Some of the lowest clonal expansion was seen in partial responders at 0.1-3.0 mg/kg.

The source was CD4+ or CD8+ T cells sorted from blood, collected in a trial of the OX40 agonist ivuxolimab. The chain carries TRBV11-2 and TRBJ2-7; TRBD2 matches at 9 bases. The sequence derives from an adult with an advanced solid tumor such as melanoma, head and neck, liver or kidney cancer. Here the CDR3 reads CASSLGTSIGEQYF. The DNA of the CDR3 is TGTGCCAGCAGCTTGGGGACTAGCATAGGCGAGCAGTACTTC.